This T cell receptor beta chain was captured in a study of Ad26.COV2.S vaccination and SARS-CoV-2 variants. Produced via immunoSEQ multiplex PCR; TCRdb's table is partial and in-frame only. The sample contains about 350,000 clones, around 84% of which appear only once. As to this clone: Its target is not known. Compared with germline, one end of the junction differs, possibly owing to a read error.

This CDR3 comprises 10 residues. CDR1 is ENHRY and CDR2 is SYGVKD in the germline V gene. Study results and limitations: Responses of T cells in total may have been underestimated by the TCR breadth and depth analyses. Vaccine recipients surpassed placebo recipients in spike-specific TCR breadth.

Documented treatment: some 20 received Ad26.COV2.S at low or high dose, single or two shots; five or six received placebo; per-sample allocation not given. Sampling was done on day 63 after the first vaccine or placebo injection. Wuhan-strain SARS-CoV-2 spike was expressed by the Ad26 vector that made up the vaccine. Source: peripheral blood, taken in a trial of Ad26.COV2.S vaccine versus placebo. The chain combines TRBV10-3 with TRBJ2-7; D is undetermined. The receptor was derived from a person aged 18-60 years who received the Ad26.COV2.S COVID-19 vaccine or a placebo. CDR3: CAIIFGPFDF. The CDR3 coding sequence is TGTGCCATCATTTTTGGGCCCTTCGACTTC.